This T cell receptor beta chain was recorded in a study of cytomegalovirus exposure and HLA in healthy donors. Background on the study: Early released data comprised about 84 million unique TCRs from HLA-typed donors.

The CDR3 spans 12 residues. The V end was cut by 3 bases, the J end by 5 bases, with 10 bases between. The germline V gene encodes CDR1 GTSNPN and CDR2 SVGIG (reference sequence). The PCR used 60 Vbeta and 13 Jbeta primers. The protocol was immunoSEQ multiplex PCR, while the TCRdb copy is restricted to in-frame clones and leaves out a portion. The sample includes about 140,000 clones, 75% to 80% of them seen just once. This clone was found once. Its antigen is not known. General observations from the study: For most TCR sequences rarity was the rule, although some public TCRs occurred in many donors.

Sequencing was done on a sample of PBMCs. The clonotype originates from a male donor in good health and CMV-seronegative. The chain links TRBV30 to TRBJ2-5; D ambiguous. The CDR3 reads CAWRGTAETQYF. In nucleotides, the CDR3 is TGTGCCTGGAGGGGCACCGCGGAGACCCAGTACTTC.